Described below is a single T cell receptor beta chain sequence and its context. Its antigen is not known. This record belongs to a study of identical twins. Overall study results and limits: Abundant beta clonotypes from cord blood had fewer insertions, unlike memory repertoires, which showed none.

TCRdb processed the 5' RACE reads anew with MiXCR; each CDR3 protein has one entry. This sample has 260,000 or so distinct CDR3 sequences, with around 7.6% found just once. The sample was also linked to a second study, of yellow fever vaccine responses in identical twins.

Sequenced: CD8+ T cells sorted from blood. This receptor was obtained from a woman aged 18-29 years in good health.

The CDR3 DNA reads as TGCAGTGCTAGAGGGGAACAGGGGAGCGGGGCGCAGTACGTC. Translating gives CSARGEQGSGAQYV. The chain has TRBV20-1 and TRBJ2-7, with D perhaps assigned TRBD1 or TRBD2 (7 bases each). This CDR3 comprises 14 residues. V gave up 1 base and J gave up 9 bases, with 19 bases separating them. Germline V lookup: CDR1 DFQATT, CDR2 SNEGSKA (reference sequence).